The next 25 T cell receptor beta chains were all read from a single sample in a study of blood T cell repertoires in COVID-19. The data were produced by immunoSEQ multiplex PCR, yet TCRdb's version contains in-frame clones alone and is incomplete. Of under 200,000 clones listed, around 88% were seen once; the top ten hold 3.6%. What was sequenced was PBMCs or T cells enriched from blood (not recorded which). These TCRs come from a woman aged 50 to 60 in a cohort exposed to, infected with or recovered from COVID-19 (not recorded which).

CDR3 residues: CAISENPGQVFDEQFF. Here the CDR3 DNA reads TGTGCCATCAGCGAAAACCCGGGACAGGTTTTCGATGAGCAGTTCTTC. The V call is TRBV10-3, the J call TRBJ2-1, with TRBD1 identical over 8 bases. V trimming: 6 bases; J trimming: 8 bases; junction bases outside the gene matches: 15. Germline V gene lookup returns CDR1 ENHRY and CDR2 SYGVKD. The CDR3 length is 16 residues.

The rearrangement uses TRBV5-4 and TRBJ2-1, with 11 bases matching TRBD2. The V segment lost 1 base and the J segment 10 bases; nucleotides outside the gene matches: 7. The V gene's germline CDR1 is SGHNT and CDR2 YYREEE (reference sequence). The CDR3 totals 15 residues. CDR3 residues: CASSLTSGRQQEQFF. CDR3 nucleotides: TGTGCCAGCAGCTTGACTAGCGGGAGACAACAAGAGCAGTTCTTC.

The rearrangement links TRBV5-1 to TRBJ2-7, with TRBD1 matching 9 bases. The trim removed 5 bases at V and 6 bases at J, leaving 15 bases unmatched. Germline-derived CDR1 and CDR2 are SGHRS and YFSETQ. The CDR3 consists of 16 residues. The CDR3 sequence: CASRETPGQGGLEQYF. DNA for the CDR3: TGCGCCAGCAGAGAAACTCCGGGACAGGGTGGCCTCGAGCAGTACTTC.

This clone was detected once. CDR3 protein: CAISAGLVEEQYF. CDR3 nucleotide sequence: TGTGCCATCAGTGCGGGTCTGGTAGAAGAGCAGTACTTC. The chain has TRBV10-3 and TRBJ2-7; no definite D call. Germline V lookup: CDR1 ENHRY, CDR2 SYGVKD. This CDR3 spans 13 amino acids. V was trimmed by 4 bases and J by 7 bases, leaving 14 bases between them.

The count of this clone is one. This rearrangement joins TRBV28 to TRBJ2-1; 7 bases are shared with TRBD1. Germline assignment: CDR1 MDHEN and CDR2 SYDVKM. V lost 3 bases, J lost 9 bases, and 5 bases stayed unmatched. The CDR3 spans 13 residues. The CDR3 nucleotides are TGTGCCAGCAGTTTGGGACAGTTTACTGAGCAGTTCTTC. Its protein product is CASSLGQFTEQFF.

The rearrangement links TRBV2 to TRBJ2-2; TRBD2 matches 7 bases. V shed 2 bases and J 4 bases; nucleotides not matched to a gene: 10. The CDR3 consists of 17 residues. Germline V gives CDR1 SNHLY, CDR2 FYNNEI. The CDR3 DNA is TGTGCCAGCAGTGAAATATTCGCAGGGAGGGTCACCGGGGAGCTGTTTTTT. Amino acid sequence: CASSEIFAGRVTGELFF.

The chain links TRBV5-1 to TRBJ2-1; TRBD2 agrees at 8 bases. This CDR3 region has 17 residues. CDR1 and CDR2 from the germline V gene are SGHRS and YFSETQ. Unmatched junction bases numbered 11, after V lost 3 bases and J lost 3 bases. The CDR3 here is CASSSRTTSGGYNEQFF. CDR3 bases: TGCGCCAGCAGCTCGAGGACTACGAGCGGGGGCTACAATGAGCAGTTCTTC.

This chain uses TRBV27 with TRBJ1-1; D not resolved. The CDR3 length is 16 residues. CDR1 MNHEY and CDR2 SMNVEV come from the germline V gene (reference sequence). V was cut by 4 bases and J by 0 bases, with 15 bases left in between. The CDR3 sequence: CASSSVTSDMNTEAFF. The CDR3 DNA is TGTGCCAGCAGTTCAGTTACGTCTGATATGAACACTGAAGCTTTCTTT.

This chain joins TRBV5-8 and TRBJ2-7; TRBD1 aligns across 7 bases. Trimming cost V 4 bases and J 2 bases; bases outside gene matches: 3. Germline V CDR1 and CDR2: SGHTS, YDEGEE. This CDR3 is built from 13 residues. The DNA for the CDR3 is TGTGCCAGCAGCCGGGACAGAACCTACGAGCAGTACTTC. Translated, it gives CASSRDRTYEQYF. The full variable domain, completed using reference TRBV5-8 and TRBJ2-7, is EAGVTQSPTHLIKTRGQQATLRCSPISGHTSVYWYQQALGLGLQFLLWYDEGEERNRGNFPPRFSGRQFPNYSSELNVNALELEDSALYLCASSRDRTYEQYFGPGTRLTVT.

V usage is TRBV9 and J usage is TRBJ1-4; TRBD1 might be the D (5 bases). The CDR3 spans 15 residues. The V end lost 3 bases, the J end lost 5 bases, and 14 bases lay between the germline ends. Germline V CDR1 and CDR2: SGDLS, YYNGEE. CDR3 DNA: TGTGCCAGCAGCGAGAGGGAGGGACTCAATGAAAAACTGTTTTTT. Translating it yields CASSEREGLNEKLFF.

V gene TRBV9 combines with J gene TRBJ2-3; tentative D call: TRBD1 (5 bases). The CDR3 runs 19 residues. Trimming removed 3 bases at V and 0 bases at J, with 23 bases between. Germline CDR1 SGDLS, CDR2 YYNGEE. CDR3 amino acids: CASSARGFDSTLSTDTQYF. DNA for the CDR3: TGTGCCAGCAGCGCCCGAGGATTTGACAGCACTCTTAGCACAGATACGCAGTATTTT.

The chain employs TRBV19 and TRBJ2-2, with D possibly being TRBD2 (6 bases). This CDR3 is built from 13 residues. Germline V gene data show CDR1 as LNHDA and CDR2 as SQIVND (reference sequence). Trimming shortened V by 4 bases and J by 6 bases, and 9 bases separated the two germline ends. The CDR3 loop reads CASSSREAGELFF. The CDR3 DNA is TGTGCCAGTAGTAGCAGGGAGGCCGGGGAGCTGTTTTTT.

CDR3 amino acids: CASSPLPPTGSRTEAFF. As DNA, the CDR3 is TGTGCCAGCAGCCCCCTCCCTCCGACAGGGAGTCGGACTGAAGCTTTCTTT. This chain uses TRBV13 with TRBJ1-1, with TRBD1 matching over 7 bases. CDR1 PRHDT and CDR2 FYEKMQ come from the germline V gene (reference sequence). Trimming cost V 5 bases and J 5 bases; bases outside gene matches: 17. The CDR3 loop spans 17 amino acids.

The chain carries TRBV19 and TRBJ2-2; perhaps TRBD1 as D (6 bases). The V and J ends lost 5 bases and 5 bases respectively, with 18 bases between them. This CDR3 is 16 amino acids long. Germline assignment: CDR1 LNHDA and CDR2 SQIVND (reference sequence). CDR3 sequence: CASSLGALRQTGELFF. As DNA, the CDR3 is TGTGCCAGTAGTCTGGGGGCCCTACGACAGACCGGGGAGCTGTTTTTT. Variable domain in full (rest from reference TRBV19 and TRBJ2-2): DGGITQSPKYLFRKEGQNVTLSCEQNLNHDAMYWYRQDPGQGLRLIYYSQIVNDFQKGDIAEGYSVSREKKESFPLTVTSAQKNPTAFYLCASSLGALRQTGELFFGEGSRLTVL.

The chain has TRBV7-9 and TRBJ1-2; 7 bases are shared with TRBD1. The CDR3 runs 13 residues. Losses at the gene ends were 5 bases for V and 2 bases for J; bases not matched to a gene: 2. Germline V gene lookup returns CDR1 SEHNR and CDR2 FQNEAQ (reference sequence). CDR3 coding DNA: TGTGCCAGCAGCCCGGGACAGAACTATGGCTACACCTTC. Translating it yields CASSPGQNYGYTF.

Concerning this clone itself: Other DNA variants within this sample encode the same CDR3. This rearrangement joins TRBV5-1 to TRBJ2-7; TRBD1 aligns across 10 bases. The CDR3 runs 15 residues. After removal of 3 bases from V and 0 bases from J, the junction contained 3 bases not matched to a gene. Germline CDR1 SGHRS, CDR2 YFSETQ. The CDR3 loop is CASSSRQGASYEQYF. CDR3 in DNA: TGCGCCAGCAGCTCACGACAGGGGGCCTCCTACGAGCAGTACTTC.

This clone is a singleton in its sample. The genes are TRBV28 and TRBJ2-7, with 7 positions matching TRBD2. V lost 5 bases, J lost 4 bases, and 14 bases stayed unmatched. The CDR3 totals 16 residues. Germline V lookup: CDR1 MDHEN, CDR2 SYDVKM. Here the CDR3 DNA reads TGTGCCAGCAGTGCTTATCTAGCGGAAAAGAGATACGAGCAGTACTTC. This gives the protein CASSAYLAEKRYEQYF.

The chain combines TRBV3-1 (or the pseudogene TRBV3-2) with TRBJ2-1, with a possible D match to TRBD2 (6 bases). The CDR3 has 14 residues. The germline CDR1 and CDR2 sequences are LGHDT and YNNKEL (reference sequence). The ends were cut back, 0 bases at V and 14 bases at J, with 17 bases in the middle. This CDR3 reads CASSQDQAGSREFF. CDR3 sequence (DNA): TGTGCCAGCAGCCAAGATCAGGCGGGATCCAGGGAGTTCTTC.

J is TRBJ2-3 and V is TRBV9; 7 bases are shared with TRBD2. There are 15 residues in the CDR3. CDR1 and CDR2 from the germline V gene are SGDLS and YYNGEE. V shed 4 bases and J 0 bases; nucleotides not matched to a gene: 5. The CDR3 loop is CASSFGGLSTDTQYF. CDR3 nucleotide sequence: TGTGCCAGCAGCTTCGGGGGACTAAGCACAGATACGCAGTATTTT. The variable domain in full, completed from reference TRBV9 and TRBJ2-3, reads DSGVTQTPKHLITATGQRVTLRCSPRSGDLSVYWYQQSLDQGLQFLIQYYNGEERAKGNILERFSAQQFPDLHSELNLSSLELGDSALYFCASSFGGLSTDTQYFGPGTRLTVL.

Only a few counts were recorded for this clone. V gene TRBV27 combines with J gene TRBJ1-5; D possibly corresponds to TRBD1 (6 bases). Germline V CDR1 and CDR2: MNHEY, SMNVEV (reference sequence). The CDR3 length is 17 residues. The germline V and J ends were trimmed by 6 bases and 2 bases, with 20 bases remaining between them. The CDR3 sequence is CASSPVMGANGNQPQHF. The CDR3, as DNA: TGTGCCAGCAGCCCCGTTATGGGGGCGAATGGCAATCAGCCCCAGCATTTT.

This clone was seen only once. This sequence joins TRBV28 and TRBJ2-7, with D maybe TRBD1 (5 bases). Germline CDR1 and CDR2: MDHEN and SYDVKM. V lost 3 bases to trimming and J lost 2 bases, with 8 bases between them. CDR3 size: 13 residues. CDR3: CASSFRDTYEQYF. In nucleotides, the CDR3 is TGTGCCAGCAGTTTCAGGGATACCTACGAGCAGTACTTC.

This chain uses TRBV7-2 with TRBJ2-4; 7 bases fit TRBD2. Germline V gene lookup returns CDR1 SGHTA and CDR2 FQGNSA. J gave up 8 bases and V 5 bases, and 12 bases lay outside the gene matches. This CDR3 comprises 15 residues. This chain's CDR3 is CASSPTPGRDYIQYF. The CDR3 region has the DNA TGTGCCAGCAGCCCAACCCCAGGGAGGGATTACATTCAGTACTTC.

The rearrangement uses TRBV24-1 and TRBJ1-5; TRBD1 aligns across 7 bases. Looked up from germline, CDR1 is KGHDR and CDR2 is SFDVKD. V trimming: 3 bases; J trimming: 4 bases; junction bases outside the gene matches: 8. This CDR3 contains 16 residues. In DNA, the CDR3 is TGTGCCACCAGTGATAGCCGACAGGGCGGGAATCAGCCCCAGCATTTT. Its translation: CATSDSRQGGNQPQHF.

A remark on this clone: This sample also contains other DNA sequences that code for the same CDR3. V and J are TRBV5-1 and TRBJ2-3; TRBD2 aligns across 8 bases. Germline loops: CDR1 SGHRS, CDR2 YFSETQ. Germline trimming cut 0 bases from V and 5 bases from J; bases unmatched to any gene: 2. This CDR3 comprises 14 residues. CDR3 loop: CASSLGLAGDTQYF. The CDR3 nucleotides are TGCGCCAGCAGCTTGGGGCTAGCGGGAGATACGCAGTATTTT.

V and J are TRBV28 and TRBJ1-2; unclear D gene. Germline assignment: CDR1 MDHEN and CDR2 SYDVKM. The CDR3 runs to 12 residues. V lost 6 bases and J 4 bases, leaving 9 bases between the germline ends. The CDR3 coding sequence is TGTGCCAGCAGGGACTCTGGCTATGGCTACACCTTC. It codes for CASRDSGYGYTF.